This TCR beta chain came from a study of T cells in Graves' hyperthyroidism and ophthalmopathy. The overall study: Peripheral blood was secured at the point of initial diagnosis, before any treatment. Study-wide points: Ophthalmopathy was separated from stable hyperthyroidism by a 13 V-J model. Also found in blood were most expanded thyroid clonotypes above 0.001.

It was uncontrolled infection, other autoimmune disease, pregnancy or lactation that excluded patients. It was RNA transcripts that yielded the amplified TCR beta CDR3 regions. The TCR CDR3 first-round RT-PCR relied on the HTBI primer set. A single record per CDR3 protein comes from TCRdb applying MiXCR to the multiplex PCR reads. The table records nearly 750,000 distinct CDR3 sequences, approximately 36% of them present only once. There are 15 residues in the CDR3. Germline values: CDR1 SGHTA, CDR2 FQGNSA. This clonotype appeared a few times. Its antigen is still unknown. Germline is not matched at one junction end, which may reflect a read error.

This rearrangement joins TRBV7-2 to TRBJ1-3; no reliable D call. Input material: blood. The receptor's source is a woman in her thirties or forties with Graves' hyperthyroidism. The CDR3 DNA reads as TGCGCCAGCAGCCAAGATTGGCAACTAAAAAACACCATATATTTT. Translation: CASSQDWQLKNTIYF.